This TCR beta chain was captured in a study of T cell responses to AZD1222 COVID-19 vaccine. General observations from the study: Clonal diversity may have been underestimated in mostly white British donors.

Assay: immunoSEQ multiplex PCR; the TCRdb copy retains only in-frame clones and omits some. This table has 100,000 to 150,000 clones, approximately 91% appearing once. With respect to this clone: Antigen specificity is unknown.

The sequence derives from an adult who received the AZD1222 COVID-19 vaccine. This specimen consisted of peripheral blood, obtained 28 days after the second AZD1222 dose.

The CDR3 nucleotides read TGTGCCAGCAGCCAGACTAGCGGGAGGGTTCGAGAGCAGTACTTC. It is translated as CASSQTSGRVREQYF. The chain recombines TRBV11-2 with TRBJ2-7; TRBD2 matches 14 bases. The trim removed 5 bases at V and 7 bases at J, leaving 7 bases unmatched. CDR1 is SGHAT, CDR2 FQNNGV, per germline. The CDR3 contains 15 residues.